What follows is one TCR beta chain and its context. Its antigen remains unidentified. The sample is drawn from a study of T cells after yellow fever vaccination. Study-level findings and limits: Peaking on day 5 versus 15, the secondary response was faster but weaker. Researchers cautioned that FACS-sorted repertoires could harbor abundant clonotypes contaminating from the bulk population.

Production of TCR cDNA was by 5'RACE template switching, which also added a universal primer site and UMIs. TCRdb used MiXCR to reprocess the 5' RACE reads, holding one entry per CDR3 protein. The sample records roughly 330,000 distinct CDR3 sequences, approximately 7% being singletons. The starting material was PBMCs, obtained around 45 days after the first yellow fever vaccination. The receptor's source is a young man who received the YFV17D yellow fever vaccine.

CDR3 in DNA: TGTGCCAGCAGCCCTGCTTTTCATTCAAACTATGGCTACACCTTC. This sequence encodes CASSPAFHSNYGYTF. The chain combines TRBV6-1 with TRBJ1-2; no firm D call. The germline CDR1 and CDR2 sequences are MNHNS and SASEGT. CDR3 length: 15 amino acids. V was shortened by 6 bases and J by 2 bases, with 16 bases between the two germline ends.